This passage covers 4 T cell receptor beta chains from one sample sequenced in a study of CD8 T cells in ankylosing spondylitis. Their cognate antigens are unknown. Broader study findings: Seemingly characteristic of ankylosing spondylitis blood was a TCR beta motif consisting of fewer than 10 highly homologous variants.

In TCRdb, the 5' RACE reads were re-called with MiXCR into one record per CDR3 protein. This table has approximately 150,000 distinct CDR3 sequences, 15% to 20% appearing once. Sequenced input: blood, either unsorted or a sorted T cell fraction (not recorded which). The origin of the receptors is a male donor with ankylosing spondylitis.

The chain uses TRBV5-1 and TRBJ2-7; tentatively, D is TRBD1 or TRBD2 (5 bases each). This CDR3 contains 14 residues. V was clipped by 4 bases and J by 9 bases, with 20 bases between them. CDR1 SGHRS and CDR2 YFSETQ come from the germline V gene. The CDR3 spells CASSLDGGSWGQYF. CDR3 in DNA: TGCGCCAGCAGCCTGGATGGGGGATCATGGGGGCAGTACTTC.

V and J are TRBV5-1 and TRBJ2-7, with a weak D call TRBD2 (5 bases). The CDR3 covers 11 residues. Between the trimmed V and J ends, which lost 6 bases and 5 bases, there was a span of 9 bases. Looked up from germline, CDR1 is SGHRS and CDR2 is YFSETQ. This CDR3 is CASNAGDEQYF. CDR3 DNA: TGCGCCAGCAACGCCGGGGACGAGCAGTACTTC.

This clonotype showed up just a few times. CDR3 nucleotide sequence: TGTGCCAGCAGCCAAGACGGGACAGGGGGCGGAGATGAGCAGTTCTTC. Protein sequence: CASSQDGTGGGDEQFF. The chain joins TRBV4-2 to TRBJ2-1, with 12 bases aligning to TRBD1. The CDR3 is made up of 16 amino acids. The germline V gene has CDR1 LGHNA and CDR2 YNFKEQ. The V segment lost 0 bases and the J segment 8 bases; nucleotides outside the gene matches: 5.

This sequence joins TRBV4-3 and TRBJ2-7, with 15 nucleotides matching TRBD2. CDR3 length equals 16 residues. The V segment lost 3 bases and the J segment 6 bases; nucleotides outside the gene matches: 6. In germline, CDR1 is LGHNA, CDR2 YSLEER. The CDR3 protein is CASSHGLAGGPGEQYF. For the CDR3, the DNA is TGCGCCAGCAGCCACGGACTAGCGGGAGGGCCGGGCGAGCAGTACTTC.